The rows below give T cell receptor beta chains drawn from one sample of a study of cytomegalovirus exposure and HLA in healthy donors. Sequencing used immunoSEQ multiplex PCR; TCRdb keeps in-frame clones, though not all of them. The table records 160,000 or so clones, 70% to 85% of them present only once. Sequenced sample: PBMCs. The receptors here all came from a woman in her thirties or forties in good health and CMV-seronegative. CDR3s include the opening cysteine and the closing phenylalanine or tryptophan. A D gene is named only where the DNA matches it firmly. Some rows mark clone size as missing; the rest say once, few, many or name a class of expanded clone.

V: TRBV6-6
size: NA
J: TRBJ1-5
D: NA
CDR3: CASSYPGNQPQHF
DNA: TGTGCCAGCAGTTACCCTGGCAATCAGCCCCAGCATTTT

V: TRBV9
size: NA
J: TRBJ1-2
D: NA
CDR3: CASSVGQADYGYTF
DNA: TGTGCCAGCAGCGTAGGACAGGCAGACTATGGCTACACCTTC

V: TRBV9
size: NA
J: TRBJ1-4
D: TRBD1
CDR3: CASSVAQGATNEKLFF
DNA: TGTGCCAGCAGCGTAGCTCAGGGGGCGACTAATGAAAAACTGTTTTTT

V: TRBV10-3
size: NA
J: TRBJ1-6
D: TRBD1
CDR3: CASQPGQANSPLHF
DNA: TGTGCCAGCCAACCGGGACAGGCTAATTCACCCCTCCACTTT

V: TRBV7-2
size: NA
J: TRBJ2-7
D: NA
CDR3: CASSFIGGSAYEQYF
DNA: TGTGCCAGCAGCTTTATCGGCGGTTCGGCGTACGAGCAGTACTTC

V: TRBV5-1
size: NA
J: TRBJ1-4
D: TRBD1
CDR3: CASSSQGAATTNEKLFF
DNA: TGCGCCAGCAGCTCTCAGGGGGCCGCTACAACTAATGAAAAACTGTTTTTT

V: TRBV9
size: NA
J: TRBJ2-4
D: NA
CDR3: CASSVDPPSGLAKNIQYF
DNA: TGTGCCAGCAGCGTAGACCCCCCCAGCGGGCTAGCCAAAAACATTCAGTACTTC

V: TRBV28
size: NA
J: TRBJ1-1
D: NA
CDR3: CASSKQVPEAFF
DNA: TGTGCCAGCAGCAAACAGGTACCTGAAGCTTTCTTT

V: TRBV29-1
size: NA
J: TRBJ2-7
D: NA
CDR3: CSARIYPYEQYF
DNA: TGCAGCGCTAGGATATACCCCTACGAGCAGTACTTC

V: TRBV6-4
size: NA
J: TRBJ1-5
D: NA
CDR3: CASSEGQRYSNQPQHF
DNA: TGTGCCAGCAGTGAGGGGCAGCGATATAGCAATCAGCCCCAGCATTTT

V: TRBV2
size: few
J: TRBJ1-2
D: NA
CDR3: CASSEARQYSGYTF
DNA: TGTGCCAGCAGTGAAGCGCGACAGTACAGCGGCTACACCTTC

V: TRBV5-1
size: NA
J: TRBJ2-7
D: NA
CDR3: CASSLRQGSHEQYF
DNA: TGCGCCAGCAGCCTACGCCAGGGTTCCCACGAGCAGTACTTC

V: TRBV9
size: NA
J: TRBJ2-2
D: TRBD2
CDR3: CASRSGGGYTGELFF
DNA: TGTGCCAGCAGGAGCGGGGGAGGGTACACCGGGGAGCTGTTTTTT

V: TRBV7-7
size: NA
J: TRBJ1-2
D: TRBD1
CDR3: CASSPLPGQVNYGYTF
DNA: TGTGCTAGCAGCCCACTACCGGGACAGGTCAACTATGGCTACACCTTC

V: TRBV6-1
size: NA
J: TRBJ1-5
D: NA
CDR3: CASSEWGFSNQPQHF
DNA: TGTGCCAGCAGTGAATGGGGCTTTAGCAATCAGCCCCAGCATTTT

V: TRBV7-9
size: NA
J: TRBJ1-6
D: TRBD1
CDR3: CASSLSGQGNSPLHF
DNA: TGTGCCAGCAGCTTGTCAGGACAGGGGAATTCACCCCTCCACTTT

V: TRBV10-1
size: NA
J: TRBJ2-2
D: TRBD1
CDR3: CASSFRTGGANTGELFF
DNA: TGCGCCAGCAGCTTCAGGACAGGGGGCGCGAACACCGGGGAGCTGTTTTTT

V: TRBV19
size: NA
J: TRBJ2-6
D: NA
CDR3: CASSTGGSGANVLTF
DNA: TGTGCCAGTAGTACCGGAGGTTCTGGGGCCAACGTCCTGACTTTC

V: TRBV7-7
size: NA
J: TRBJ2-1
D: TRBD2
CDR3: CASSRGLAAYNEQFF
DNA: TGTGCTAGCAGCCGCGGACTAGCAGCCTACAATGAGCAGTTCTTC

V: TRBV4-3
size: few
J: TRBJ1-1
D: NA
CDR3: CASSLRTHRSARNTEAFF
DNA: TGCGCCAGCAGCCTACGAACCCACAGGAGCGCAAGGAACACTGAAGCTTTCTTT

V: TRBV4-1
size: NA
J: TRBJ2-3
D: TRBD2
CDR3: CASSQGAGLASTDTQYF
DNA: TGCGCCAGCAGCCAGGGCGCGGGACTAGCGAGCACAGATACGCAGTATTTT

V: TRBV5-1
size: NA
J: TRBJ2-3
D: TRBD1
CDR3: CASSLAGTGQKDTQYF
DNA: TGCGCCAGCAGCTTGGCTGGGACAGGGCAAAAAGATACGCAGTATTTT

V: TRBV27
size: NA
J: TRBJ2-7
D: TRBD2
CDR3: CASSTSGRSYEQYF
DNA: TGTGCCAGCAGTACTAGCGGGAGGTCTTACGAGCAGTACTTC

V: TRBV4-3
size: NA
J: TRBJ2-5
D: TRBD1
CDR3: CASSQDREETQYF
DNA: TGCGCCAGCAGCCAGGACAGGGAAGAGACCCAGTACTTC

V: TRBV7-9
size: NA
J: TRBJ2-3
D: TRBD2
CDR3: CASSFLSGGAADTQYF
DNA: TGTGCCAGCAGCTTCCTTAGCGGGGGGGCCGCAGATACGCAGTATTTT

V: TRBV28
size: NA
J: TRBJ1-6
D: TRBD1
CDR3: CASRYRTGANSPLHF
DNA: TGTGCCAGCAGATATAGGACAGGGGCGAATTCACCCCTCCACTTT

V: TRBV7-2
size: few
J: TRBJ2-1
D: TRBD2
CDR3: CASSLLSGEVSSYNEQFF
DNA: TGTGCCAGCAGCTTACTGAGCGGGGAAGTTAGCTCCTACAATGAGCAGTTCTTC

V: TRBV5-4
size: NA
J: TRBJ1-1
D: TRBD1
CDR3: CASSPATGGWGETEAFF
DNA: TGTGCCAGCAGCCCGGCGACAGGGGGATGGGGGGAGACTGAAGCTTTCTTT

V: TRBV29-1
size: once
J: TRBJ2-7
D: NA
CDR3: CSAGRVSEQYF
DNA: TGCAGCGCCGGTCGAGTAAGCGAGCAGTACTTC

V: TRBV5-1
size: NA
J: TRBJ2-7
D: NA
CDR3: CASSYLRDYEQYF
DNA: TGCGCCAGCAGCTATCTCCGGGACTACGAGCAGTACTTC

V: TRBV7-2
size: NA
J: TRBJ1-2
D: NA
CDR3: CASSLDRDYGYTF
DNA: TGTGCCAGCAGCTTAGACAGGGACTATGGCTACACCTTC

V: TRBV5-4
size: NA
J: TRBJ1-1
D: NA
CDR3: CASSPDGGMNTEAFF
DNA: TGTGCCAGCAGCCCCGATGGGGGGATGAACACTGAAGCTTTCTTT

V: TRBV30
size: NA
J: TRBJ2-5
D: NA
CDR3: CAWGHVGGEETQYF
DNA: TGTGCCTGGGGTCACGTAGGAGGGGAAGAGACCCAGTACTTC

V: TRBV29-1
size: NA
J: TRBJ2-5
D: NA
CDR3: CSAWRETQYF
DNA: TGCAGCGCGTGGCGGGAGACCCAGTACTTC

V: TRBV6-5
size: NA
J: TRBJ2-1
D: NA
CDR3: CASSPGQISYNEQFF
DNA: TGTGCCAGCAGCCCCGGACAGATCTCCTACAATGAGCAGTTCTTC

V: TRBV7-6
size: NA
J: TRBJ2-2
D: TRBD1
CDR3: CASSLSGQGYTGELFF
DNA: TGTGCCAGCAGCTTATCTGGACAGGGGTACACCGGGGAGCTGTTTTTT

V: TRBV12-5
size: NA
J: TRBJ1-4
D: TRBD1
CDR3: CASGPGQGFEKLFF
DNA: TGTGCTAGTGGTCCGGGACAGGGCTTTGAAAAACTGTTTTTT